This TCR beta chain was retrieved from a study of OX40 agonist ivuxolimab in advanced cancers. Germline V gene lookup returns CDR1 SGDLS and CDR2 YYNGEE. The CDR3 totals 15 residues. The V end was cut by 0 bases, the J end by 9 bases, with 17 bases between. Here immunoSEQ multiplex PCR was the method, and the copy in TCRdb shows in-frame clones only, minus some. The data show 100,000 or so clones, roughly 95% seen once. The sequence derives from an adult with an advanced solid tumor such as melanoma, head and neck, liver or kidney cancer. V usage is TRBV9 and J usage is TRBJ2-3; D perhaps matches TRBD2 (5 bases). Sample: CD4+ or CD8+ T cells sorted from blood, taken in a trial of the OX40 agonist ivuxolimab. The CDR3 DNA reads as TGTGCCAGCAGCGTAGGGCCAGCGGCGACCGAAACGCAGTATTTT. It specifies CASSVGPAATETQYF.